This TCR beta chain is from a study of cytomegalovirus exposure and HLA in healthy donors. Study-level results: Later analysis associated a missense DCLRE1C variant with TCR beta V- and J-gene trimming. Reported results showed that the classifier diagnosed cytomegalovirus status with high specificity and sensitivity. What TCR beta sequences reportedly achieved was accurate prediction of HLA-A and HLA-B alleles in most subjects. Equally common other TCR beta chains were less clonally expanded than HLA-associated ones, a later analysis found.

This clone was detected many times. Its antigen is not known. Vbeta (60) and Jbeta (13) primers were used in the PCR. TCRdb's copy holds only in-frame clones and misses some; the assay was immunoSEQ multiplex PCR. This sample has more than 90,000 clones, with about 74% found just once. Per germline, CDR1 GTSNPN and CDR2 SVGIG (reference sequence). The CDR3 has 19 amino acids. With 6 bases clipped from V and 1 base from J, the junction kept 16 bases outside the gene matches. The sequenced material came from PBMCs. This clonotype originated in a man aged 25-45 years in good health and CMV-seropositive. V gene TRBV30 combines with J gene TRBJ2-6; 9 nucleotides agree with TRBD1. This CDR3 reads CACTLGQGTTWSGANVLTF. The CDR3, as DNA: TGTGCCTGTACACTCGGACAGGGGACTACGTGGTCTGGGGCCAACGTCCTGACTTTC.